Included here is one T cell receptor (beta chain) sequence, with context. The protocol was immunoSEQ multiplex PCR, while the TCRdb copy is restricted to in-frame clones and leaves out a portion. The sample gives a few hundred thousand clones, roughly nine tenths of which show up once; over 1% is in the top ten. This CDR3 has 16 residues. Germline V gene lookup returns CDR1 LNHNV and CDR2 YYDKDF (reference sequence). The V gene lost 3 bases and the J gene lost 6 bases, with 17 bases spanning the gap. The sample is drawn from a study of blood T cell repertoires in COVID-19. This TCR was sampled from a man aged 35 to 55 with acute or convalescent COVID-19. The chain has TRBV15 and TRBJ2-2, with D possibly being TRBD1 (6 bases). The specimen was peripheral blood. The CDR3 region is CATSSLTGTYAGELFF. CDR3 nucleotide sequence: TGTGCCACCAGCAGTCTAACAGGGACGTATGCCGGGGAGCTGTTTTTT.